This note documents a single TCR beta chain sequence. These data belong to a study of blood T cell repertoires in COVID-19. Overall study context: Spain, Italy and the United States supplied samples that represented acute and convalescent COVID-19. The analysed material was cDNA or gDNA that came from T cells, B-cell-depleted T cells, or PBMCs.

In the original workflow: Reference gene primer amplification gave nucleated cell count estimates. Sequenced by immunoSEQ multiplex PCR; TCRdb stores in-frame clones only, minus some. Clone size and the V and J calls come from that table; the DNA yielded D and trimming. The sample includes 95,000 to 150,000 clones, about 80% seen only once; the top ten take more than 15%. Germline V CDR1 and CDR2: MGHDK, SYGVNS. With 5 bases clipped from V and 8 bases from J, the junction kept 7 bases outside the gene matches. The CDR3 length is 13 residues. The TCR comes from a man in his sixties with active or convalescent COVID-19. The V and J genes are TRBV25-1 and TRBJ1-2; 8 bases map to TRBD1. Sequenced sample: peripheral blood. The CDR3 sequence: CASSRTGSGGYTF. In DNA form, the CDR3 reads TGTGCCAGCAGTAGGACAGGGTCAGGGGGCTACACCTTC.